This is a list of T cell receptor beta chains from one sample in a study of T cell responses to AZD1222 COVID-19 vaccine. TCRdb's table, derived via immunoSEQ multiplex PCR, lists solely in-frame clones and lacks some. The profile covers 75,000 to 100,000 clones, with about 90% appearing a single time and about 3% taken by the ten largest. The material sequenced was peripheral blood, taken 28 days after the second AZD1222 dose. Receptors were obtained from an adult who received the AZD1222 COVID-19 vaccine. The CDR3 runs from the conserved cysteine through the conserved F or W. The D gene is left open where the match is weak. Rows may omit the clone size; those that give it use once, few, many or a size class.

d_call	j_call	clone_size	v_call	cdr3_nt	cdr3_aa
TRBD1	TRBJ2-5	once	TRBV11-2	TGTGCCAGCTCGGAAAGGGGGCGGGTAAAAGAGACCCAGTACTTC	CASSERGRVKETQYF
.	TRBJ2-3	.	TRBV3-1/TRBV3-2	TGTGCCAGCAGCCAAGGGCAAGGGACCCATAGCACAGATACGCAGTATTTT	CASSQGQGTHSTDTQYF
.	TRBJ1-5	once	TRBV2	TGTGCCAGCAGTGAACAGGGAGGGCCCCAGCATTTT	CASSEQGGPQHF
.	TRBJ1-4	.	TRBV13	TGTGCCAGCAGCTTTTCCCTTGAAGGGGAAAAACTGTTTTTT	CASSFSLEGEKLFF
.	TRBJ1-5	.	TRBV6-5	TGTGCCAGCGGATTGGGCAATCAGCCCCAGCATTTT	CASGLGNQPQHF
.	TRBJ2-3	.	TRBV19	TGTGCCAGTAAGCTCATGGGGGGCCCAGATACGCAGTATTTT	CASKLMGGPDTQYF
TRBD1	TRBJ1-6	.	TRBV7-6	TGTGCCAGCAGCTTGTCAGGGGGCGATTATAATTCACCCCTCCACTTT	CASSLSGGDYNSPLHF
.	TRBJ1-2	once	TRBV7-8	TGTGCCAGCAGCGCCAGGGTAGCCTATGGCTACACCTTC	CASSARVAYGYTF
.	TRBJ1-4	once	TRBV27	TGTGCCAGCAGTCCGGCCGGGACCCTGAGGGAAAAACTGTTTTTT	CASSPAGTLREKLFF
TRBD1	TRBJ1-3	medium-sized	TRBV29-1	TGCAGCGTTCGAATCAGGGGGCTTTATGGAAACACCATATATTTT	CSVRIRGLYGNTIYF
.	TRBJ1-1	.	TRBV27	TGTGCCAGCAGTTTGGCAGGACTGAAGACTGAAGCTTTCTTT	CASSLAGLKTEAFF
.	TRBJ2-5	.	TRBV7-9	TGTGCCAGCAGCTTCGAAATGTCAAAAGAGACCCAGTACTTC	CASSFEMSKETQYF
.	TRBJ1-6	once	TRBV27	TGTGCCAGCAGTTTATCAACAGATGATAATTCACCCCTCCACTTT	CASSLSTDDNSPLHF
TRBD1	TRBJ1-4	.	TRBV29-1	TGCAGCGTTAACACCGGGACAGTTAATGAAAAACTGTTTTTT	CSVNTGTVNEKLFF
TRBD2	TRBJ2-2	.	TRBV5-6	TGTGCCCGCGGACTGGGGGGAGGGGACACCGGGGAGCTGTTTTTT	CARGLGGGDTGELFF
.	TRBJ2-3	.	TRBV7-7	TGTGCCAGCAGCCCCTTGGTATTCGGTACGCAGTATTTT	CASSPLVFGTQYF
.	TRBJ2-7	.	TRBV7-9	TGTGCCAGCAGCTCCTGGGACGGGGAGCAGTACTTC	CASSSWDGEQYF
TRBD1	TRBJ2-7	.	TRBV11-2	TGTGCCAGCAGCTTGGACAGGGATTACGAGCAGTACTTC	CASSLDRDYEQYF
TRBD1	TRBJ2-7	.	TRBV7-2	TGTGCCAGCAGCGCGGACAGGGGGACCTACGAGCAGTACTTC	CASSADRGTYEQYF
TRBD1	TRBJ2-1	.	TRBV27	TGTGCCAGCAGCCGGGACAGCATTAACAATGAGCAGTTCTTC	CASSRDSINNEQFF
.	TRBJ1-4	.	TRBV5-5	TGTGCCAGCAGCTTGCCCCTCGGATCAACTAATGAAAAACTGTTTTTT	CASSLPLGSTNEKLFF
.	TRBJ1-3	.	TRBV7-3	TGTGCCAGCGTAGGACCCGCCCTCTCAAACAGTGAGGGAAACACCATATATTTT	CASVGPALSNSEGNTIYF
.	TRBJ2-7	.	TRBV7-8	TGTGCCAGCACCCTGGTTAGCGGCAACTACGAGCAGTACTTC	CASTLVSGNYEQYF
.	TRBJ2-7	.	TRBV11-2	TGTGCCAGCAGCTTAAGTCTAATCGAGCAGTACTTC	CASSLSLIEQYF
TRBD2	TRBJ2-1	.	TRBV27	TGTGCCAGCAGTTTTATCTTAACCGGGACTAGCATACATGAGCAGTTCTTC	CASSFILTGTSIHEQFF
.	TRBJ1-5	.	TRBV6-1	TGTGCCAGCAGTGAAAACAGTCAAAGCAATCAGCCCCAGCATTTT	CASSENSQSNQPQHF
TRBD2	TRBJ2-1	once	TRBV5-1	TGCGCCAGCAGCTTGGCCCCGACTAGCGGGTGGGATGAGCAGTTCTTC	CASSLAPTSGWDEQFF
.	TRBJ1-4	.	TRBV3-1/TRBV3-2	TGTGCCAGCAGCCAAGATGTGGCGGTTCAGGAAAAACTGTTTTTT	CASSQDVAVQEKLFF
TRBD1	TRBJ1-4	.	TRBV5-1	TGCGCCAGTAAGGTCGACAGGGGGGTTGAAAAACTGTTTTTT	CASKVDRGVEKLFF
.	TRBJ1-2	.	TRBV2	TGTGCCAGCAGTGAAGCGCTTACGACAGTAGGTGGCTACACCTTC	CASSEALTTVGGYTF
TRBD2	TRBJ2-3	few	TRBV19	TGTGCCAGTACCACGGGGGGGAGCACAGATACGCAGTATTTT	CASTTGGSTDTQYF
.	TRBJ2-1	.	TRBV27	TGTGCCAGCAGCCCCACTGAGACTGTATACAATGAGCAGTTCTTC	CASSPTETVYNEQFF
.	TRBJ2-1	.	TRBV9	TGTGCCAGCAGCGGAAGGCCCAACGAGCAGTTCTTC	CASSGRPNEQFF
TRBD1	TRBJ1-4	.	TRBV18	TGTGCCAGCTCTCAGGGGGCAACTAATGAAAAACTGTTTTTT	CASSQGATNEKLFF
.	TRBJ1-2	.	TRBV6-6	TGTGCCAGCAGTTACGGCAGGGACTATGGCTACACCTTC	CASSYGRDYGYTF
.	TRBJ1-1	once	TRBV10-3	TGTGCCATCAGAGCCCGGGACATGGGGGATAGCACTGAAGCTTTCTTT	CAIRARDMGDSTEAFF
.	TRBJ1-4	.	TRBV4-1	TGCGCCAGCAGCCGGGGGGTTGGACCCGAATTGAAACTGTTTTTT	CASSRGVGPELKLFF
TRBD1	TRBJ1-5	.	TRBV2	TGTGCCAGCAGTGGATCAGGGGGGGATCAGCCCCAGCATTTT	CASSGSGGDQPQHF
TRBD2	TRBJ2-5	.	TRBV5-6	TGTGCCAGCAGCTTGGCCCTCCTAGCGGGGGCCCAAGAGACCCAGTACTTC	CASSLALLAGAQETQYF
TRBD1	TRBJ2-1	.	TRBV10-3	TGTGCCATCAGTGTAACAGGGGGCGCAGACAATGAGCAGTTCTTC	CAISVTGGADNEQFF
.	TRBJ2-5	.	TRBV5-1	TGCGCCAGCAGAAGGGAAGGGGTAGAGACCCAGTACTTC	CASRREGVETQYF
.	TRBJ1-2	.	TRBV4-2	TGTGCCAGCAGCTGGAGGGGCGAATCTAACTATGGCTACACCTTC	CASSWRGESNYGYTF